This T cell receptor beta chain was captured by sequencing in a study of cytomegalovirus exposure and HLA in healthy donors. Findings and limits, study-wide: Later analysis placed DRB1 highest and HLA-C lowest in TCR association rates, which differed by HLA locus.

Points on this clone: Its target is not known.

This CDR3 region has 15 residues. In germline, CDR1 is MNHEY, CDR2 SMNVEV (reference sequence). The V gene end was trimmed by 10 bases and the J gene end by 8 bases; junction bases not matched to a gene: 14. PCR involved 60 Vbeta and 13 Jbeta primers. Assay used: immunoSEQ multiplex PCR; TCRdb lists only in-frame clones, some missing. The sample has about 150,000 clones; roughly 74% are singletons. The rearrangement links TRBV27 to TRBJ1-2, with 12 bases that match TRBD1. Sequences were obtained from PBMCs. The TCR comes from a man aged 18 to 29 in good health and CMV-seronegative. Here the CDR3 DNA reads TGTGCCACCCGGAGGGCGGGACAGGGGGCTCGGGGCTACACCTTC. It translates to CATRRAGQGARGYTF.